This TCR beta chain is drawn from a study of beta chain features in type 1 diabetes. This clone was seen a few times. Per the germline V gene, CDR1 is MNHEY and CDR2 is SVGAGI. This CDR3 contains 14 residues. V was shortened by 6 bases and J by 3 bases, with 15 bases between the two germline ends. Expressed TCRB transcripts were sequenced because the isolated RNA had all been reverse transcribed beforehand. Data came from immunoSEQ multiplex PCR; TCRdb stores just in-frame clones and leaves some out. The repertoire holds hundreds of thousands of clones, with 15% to 18% as singletons. The sequence was collected from a man between 18 and 35 years old in good health. The sample consisted of naive CD4+ T cells from blood. This chain links TRBV6-5 with TRBJ2-7; D gene uncertain. The CDR3 loop reads CASSPTLLYYEQYF. The CDR3 coding sequence is TGTGCCAGCAGCCCAACACTGTTATACTACGAGCAGTACTTC.